This T cell receptor (beta chain) was sequenced for a study of ipilimumab plus nivolumab after autologous stem cell transplantation. Study-wide findings and caveats: Per the authors, repertoire, Treg and microbiota data justify further study.

Clones were read by immunoSEQ multiplex PCR, and TCRdb kept only the in-frame ones, dropping some. The sample records around 19,000 clones, 81% being singletons. Trimming took 3 bases from V and 8 from J; bases not matched to a gene: 10. There are 15 residues in the CDR3. Per germline, CDR1 MGHRA and CDR2 YSYEKL. A remark on this clone: Its antigen is still unknown.

The TCR comes from a male donor with diffuse large B-cell lymphoma. The sequenced sample was PBMCs, obtained in a trial of ipilimumab plus nivolumab as post-transplant consolidation. The chain employs TRBV4-1 and TRBJ2-4; TRBD2 matches at 7 bases. DNA of the CDR3: TGCGCCAGCAGCCAGCAGGATGGGGGGGGGTACATTCAGTACTTC. Encoded protein: CASSQQDGGGYIQYF.